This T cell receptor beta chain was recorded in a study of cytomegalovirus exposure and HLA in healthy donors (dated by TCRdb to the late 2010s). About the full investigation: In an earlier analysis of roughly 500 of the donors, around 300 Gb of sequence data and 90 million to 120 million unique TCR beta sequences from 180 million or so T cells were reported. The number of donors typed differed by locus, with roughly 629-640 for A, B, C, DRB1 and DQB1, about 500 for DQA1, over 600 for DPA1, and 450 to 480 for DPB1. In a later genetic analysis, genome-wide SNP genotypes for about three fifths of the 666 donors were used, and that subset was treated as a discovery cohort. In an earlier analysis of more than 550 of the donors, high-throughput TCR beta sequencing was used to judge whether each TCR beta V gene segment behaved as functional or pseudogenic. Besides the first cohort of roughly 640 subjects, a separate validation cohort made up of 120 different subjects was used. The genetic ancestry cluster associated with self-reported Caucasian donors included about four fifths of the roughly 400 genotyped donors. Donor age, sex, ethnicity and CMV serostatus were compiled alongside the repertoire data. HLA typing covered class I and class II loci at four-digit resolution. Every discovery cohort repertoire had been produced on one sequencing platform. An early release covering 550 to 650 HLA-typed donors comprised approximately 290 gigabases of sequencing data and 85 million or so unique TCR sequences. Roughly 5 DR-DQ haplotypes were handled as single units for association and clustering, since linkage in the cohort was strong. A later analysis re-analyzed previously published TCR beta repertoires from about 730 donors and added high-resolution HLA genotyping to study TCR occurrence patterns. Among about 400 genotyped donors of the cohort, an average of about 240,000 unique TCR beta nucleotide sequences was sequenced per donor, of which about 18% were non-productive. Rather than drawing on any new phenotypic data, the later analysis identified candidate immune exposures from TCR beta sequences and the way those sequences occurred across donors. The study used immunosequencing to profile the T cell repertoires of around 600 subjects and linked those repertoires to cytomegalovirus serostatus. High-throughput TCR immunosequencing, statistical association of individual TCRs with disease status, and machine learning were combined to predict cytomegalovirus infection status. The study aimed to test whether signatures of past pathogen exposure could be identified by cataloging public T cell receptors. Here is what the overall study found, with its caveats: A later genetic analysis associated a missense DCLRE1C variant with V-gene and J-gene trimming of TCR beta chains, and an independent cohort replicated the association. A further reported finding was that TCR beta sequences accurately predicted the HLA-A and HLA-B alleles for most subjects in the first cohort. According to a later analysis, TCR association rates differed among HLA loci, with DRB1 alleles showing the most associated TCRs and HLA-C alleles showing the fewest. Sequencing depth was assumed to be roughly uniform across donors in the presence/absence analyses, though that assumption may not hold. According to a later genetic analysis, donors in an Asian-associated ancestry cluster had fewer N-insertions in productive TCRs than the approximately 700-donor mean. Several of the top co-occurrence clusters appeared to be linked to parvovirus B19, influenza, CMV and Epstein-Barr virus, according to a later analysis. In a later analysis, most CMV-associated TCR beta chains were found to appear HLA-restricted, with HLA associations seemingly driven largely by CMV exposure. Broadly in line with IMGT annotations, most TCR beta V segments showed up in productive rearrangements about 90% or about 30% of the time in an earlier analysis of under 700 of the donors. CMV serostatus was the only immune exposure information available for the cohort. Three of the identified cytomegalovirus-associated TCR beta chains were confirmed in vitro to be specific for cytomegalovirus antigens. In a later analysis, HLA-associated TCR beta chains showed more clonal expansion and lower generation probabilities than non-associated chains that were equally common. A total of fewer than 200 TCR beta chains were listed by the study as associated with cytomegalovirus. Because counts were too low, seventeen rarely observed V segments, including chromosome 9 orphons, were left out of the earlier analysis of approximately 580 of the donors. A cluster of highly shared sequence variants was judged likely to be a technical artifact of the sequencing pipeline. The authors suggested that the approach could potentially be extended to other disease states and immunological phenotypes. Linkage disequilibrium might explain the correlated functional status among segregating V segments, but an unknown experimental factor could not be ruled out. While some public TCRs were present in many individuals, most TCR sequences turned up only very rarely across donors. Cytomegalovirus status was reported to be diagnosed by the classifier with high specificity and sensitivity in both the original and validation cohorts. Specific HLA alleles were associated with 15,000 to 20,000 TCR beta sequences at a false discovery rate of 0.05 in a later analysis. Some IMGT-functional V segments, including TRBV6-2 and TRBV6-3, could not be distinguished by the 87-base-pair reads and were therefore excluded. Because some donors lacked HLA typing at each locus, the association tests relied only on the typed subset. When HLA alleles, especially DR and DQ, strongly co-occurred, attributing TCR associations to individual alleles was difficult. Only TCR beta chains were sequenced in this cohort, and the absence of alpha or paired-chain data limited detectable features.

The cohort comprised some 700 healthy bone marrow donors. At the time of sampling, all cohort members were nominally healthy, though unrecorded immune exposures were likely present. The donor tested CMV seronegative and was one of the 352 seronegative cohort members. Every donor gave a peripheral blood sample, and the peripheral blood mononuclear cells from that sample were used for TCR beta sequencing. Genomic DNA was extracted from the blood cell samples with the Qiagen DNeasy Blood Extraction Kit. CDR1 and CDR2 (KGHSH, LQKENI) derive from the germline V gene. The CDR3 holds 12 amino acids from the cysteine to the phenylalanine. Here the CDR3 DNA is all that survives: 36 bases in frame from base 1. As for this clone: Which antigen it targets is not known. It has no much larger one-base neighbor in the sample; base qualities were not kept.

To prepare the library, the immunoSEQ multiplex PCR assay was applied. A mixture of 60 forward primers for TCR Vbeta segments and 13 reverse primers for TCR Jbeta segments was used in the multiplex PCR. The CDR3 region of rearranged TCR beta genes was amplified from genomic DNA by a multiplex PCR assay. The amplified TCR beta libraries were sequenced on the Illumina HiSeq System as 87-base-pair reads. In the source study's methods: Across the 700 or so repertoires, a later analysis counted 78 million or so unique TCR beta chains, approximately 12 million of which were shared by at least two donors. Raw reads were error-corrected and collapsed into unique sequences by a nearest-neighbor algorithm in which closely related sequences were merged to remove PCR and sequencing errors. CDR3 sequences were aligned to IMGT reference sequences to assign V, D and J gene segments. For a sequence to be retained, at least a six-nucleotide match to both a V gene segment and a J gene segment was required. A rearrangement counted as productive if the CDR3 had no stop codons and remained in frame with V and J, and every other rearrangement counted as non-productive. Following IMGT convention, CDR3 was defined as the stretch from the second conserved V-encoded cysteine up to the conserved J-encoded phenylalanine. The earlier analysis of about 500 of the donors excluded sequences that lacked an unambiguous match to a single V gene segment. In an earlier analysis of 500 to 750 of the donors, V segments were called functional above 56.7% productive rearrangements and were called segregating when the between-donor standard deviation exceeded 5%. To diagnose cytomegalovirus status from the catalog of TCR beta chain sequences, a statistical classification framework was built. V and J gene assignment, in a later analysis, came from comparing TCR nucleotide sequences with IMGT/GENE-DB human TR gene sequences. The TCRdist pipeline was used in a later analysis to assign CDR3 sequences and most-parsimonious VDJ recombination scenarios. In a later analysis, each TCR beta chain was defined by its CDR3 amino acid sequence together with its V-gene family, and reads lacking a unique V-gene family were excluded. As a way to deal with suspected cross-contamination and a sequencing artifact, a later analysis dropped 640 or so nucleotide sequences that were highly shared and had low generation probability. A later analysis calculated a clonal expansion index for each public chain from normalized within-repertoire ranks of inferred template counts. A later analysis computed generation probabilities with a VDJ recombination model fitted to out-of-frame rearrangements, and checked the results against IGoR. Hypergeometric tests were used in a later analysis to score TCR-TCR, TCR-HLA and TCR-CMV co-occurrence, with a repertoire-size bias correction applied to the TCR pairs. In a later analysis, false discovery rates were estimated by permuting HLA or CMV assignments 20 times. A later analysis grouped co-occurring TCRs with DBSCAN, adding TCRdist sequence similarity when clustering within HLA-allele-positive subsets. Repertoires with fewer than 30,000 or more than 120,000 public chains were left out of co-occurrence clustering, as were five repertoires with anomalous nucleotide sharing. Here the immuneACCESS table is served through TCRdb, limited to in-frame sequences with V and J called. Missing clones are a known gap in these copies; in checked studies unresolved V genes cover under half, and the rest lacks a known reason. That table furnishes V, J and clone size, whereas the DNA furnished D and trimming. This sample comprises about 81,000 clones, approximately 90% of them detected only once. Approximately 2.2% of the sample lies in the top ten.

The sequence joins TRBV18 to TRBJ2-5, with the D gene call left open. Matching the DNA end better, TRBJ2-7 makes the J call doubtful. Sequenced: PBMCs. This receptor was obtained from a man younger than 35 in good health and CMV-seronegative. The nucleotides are TGTGCCAGCTCACCAGTATCCTACGAGCAGTACTTC. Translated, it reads CASSPVSYEQYF.